Listed below are T cell receptor beta chains from one sample, sequenced in a study of cytomegalovirus exposure and HLA in healthy donors. Produced via immunoSEQ multiplex PCR; TCRdb's table is partial and in-frame only. Among tens of thousands of clones listed, around 85% were seen once. Sample: PBMCs. These receptor sequences come from a man aged 25-45 years in good health and CMV-seronegative. Both conserved end residues are part of each CDR3. The D gene is left open where the match is weak. Some rows mark clone size as missing; the rest say once, few, many or name a class of expanded clone.

. once TRBJ1-5 TRBV15 CATSRAKGRDSNQPQHF TGTGCCACCAGCAGAGCTAAGGGGAGGGATAGCAATCAGCCCCAGCATTTT
TRBD1 . TRBJ1-2 TRBV5-8 CASSLRAGGRSSYTF TGTGCCAGCAGCTTGCGGGCAGGGGGACGTTCGAGCTACACCTTC
. . TRBJ2-1 TRBV4-3 CASSLLGTNYNEQFF TGCGCCAGCAGCCTCCTCGGGACAAATTACAATGAGCAGTTCTTC
TRBD2 . TRBJ2-4 TRBV7-3 CASSPGLAGGMKNIQYF TGTGCCAGCAGCCCGGGACTAGCGGGGGGCATGAAAAACATTCAGTACTTC
TRBD1 . TRBJ2-1 TRBV7-9 CASSRGTGLGFDNEQFF TGTGCCAGCAGCCGCGGGACAGGGTTAGGGTTTGACAATGAGCAGTTCTTC
TRBD1 many TRBJ1-3 TRBV6-1 CASSAGQGRDTIYF TGTGCCAGCAGTGCGGGACAGGGGAGAGACACCATATATTTT
. . TRBJ1-5 TRBV27 CASSERGGSNQPQHF TGTGCCAGCAGCGAGAGAGGGGGTAGCAATCAGCCCCAGCATTTT
. few TRBJ1-3 TRBV11-3 CASSRVKSSGNTIYF TGTGCCAGCAGCAGAGTTAAGAGCTCTGGAAACACCATATATTTT
TRBD2 few TRBJ2-5 TRBV5-1 CASSLFSGRETQYF TGCGCCAGCAGCTTGTTTAGCGGGCGGGAGACCCAGTACTTC
. . TRBJ1-5 TRBV28 CASSSLYQPQHF TGTGCCAGCAGTTCCCTATATCAGCCCCAGCATTTT
. . TRBJ2-2 TRBV30 CAWSAGIGELFF TGTGCCTGGAGTGCAGGGATCGGGGAGCTGTTTTTT
TRBD2 few TRBJ2-7 TRBV6-6 CASRTGGGSYEQYF TGTGCCAGCCGAACGGGGGGGGGATCATACGAGCAGTACTTC
TRBD1 . TRBJ1-1 TRBV7-2 CATKPGQENTEAFF TGTGCCACAAAACCGGGACAGGAGAACACTGAAGCTTTCTTT
. once TRBJ1-1 TRBV29-1 CSVVKRENTEAFF TGCAGCGTTGTTAAGCGAGAGAACACTGAAGCTTTCTTT
. . TRBJ2-5 TRBV9 CASSVGIGGRQETQYF TGTGCCAGCAGCGTAGGGATAGGGGGAAGGCAAGAGACCCAGTACTTC
TRBD1 once TRBJ2-5 TRBV4-1 CASSGTQGAKTQYF TGCGCCAGCAGCGGTACACAGGGGGCGAAGACCCAGTACTTC
TRBD1 . TRBJ1-6 TRBV7-2 CASSSFGTGDSPLHF TGTGCCAGCAGCTCCTTCGGGACAGGGGACTCACCCCTCCACTTT
TRBD1 once TRBJ1-6 TRBV4-2 CASSPPTGDNSPLHF TGTGCCAGCAGCCCCCCGACAGGGGATAATTCACCCCTCCACTTT
TRBD1 . TRBJ1-1 TRBV2 CASTQTGGTEAFF TGTGCCAGCACCCAAACAGGGGGCACTGAAGCTTTCTTT
TRBD1 once TRBJ1-5 TRBV19 CASSPGTDNQPQHF TGTGCCAGTAGCCCCGGGACAGACAATCAGCCCCAGCATTTT
TRBD1 . TRBJ1-1 TRBV28 CASSLGTGVNTEAFF TGTGCCAGCAGTCTGGGGACAGGGGTGAACACTGAAGCTTTCTTT
. once TRBJ1-2 TRBV6-1 CASSEGFGDSYYGYTF TGTGCCAGCAGTGAAGGATTTGGCGACAGTTACTATGGCTACACCTTC
. once TRBJ1-3 TRBV5-1 CASSFSGGNTIYF TGCGCCAGCAGCTTTTCAGGGGGAAACACCATATATTTT
TRBD1 . TRBJ1-2 TRBV30 CAWEGANYGYTF TGTGCCTGGGAGGGGGCAAACTATGGCTACACCTTC
. few TRBJ1-6 TRBV18 CASSPERGAIGRSPLHF TGTGCCAGCTCACCCGAGCGGGGGGCGATTGGACGGTCACCCCTCCACTTT
TRBD1 few TRBJ2-1 TRBV4-3 CASSPGQGTSYNEQFF TGCGCCAGCAGCCCAGGACAGGGGACCTCCTACAATGAGCAGTTCTTC
. once TRBJ1-5 TRBV9 CASSVGGSNQPQHF TGTGCCAGCAGCGTAGGGGGCAGTAATCAGCCCCAGCATTTT
. once TRBJ1-1 TRBV6-1 CASSDQGSNTEAFF TGTGCCAGCAGTGATCAGGGATCGAACACTGAAGCTTTCTTT
TRBD1 . TRBJ1-4 TRBV12-5 CASGPGTENEKLFF TGTGCTAGTGGTCCCGGGACAGAGAATGAAAAACTGTTTTTT
. . TRBJ2-5 TRBV5-1 CASSLEQGYETQYF TGCGCCAGCAGCTTGGAACAGGGTTATGAGACCCAGTACTTC
. . TRBJ2-3 TRBV19 CASSRQGYTDTQYF TGTGCCAGTAGTAGGCAGGGGTACACAGATACGCAGTATTTT
. . TRBJ1-2 TRBV5-6 CASSLYLGGYTF TGTGCCAGCAGCTTGTACCTAGGCGGCTACACCTTC
TRBD2 few TRBJ2-5 TRBV12-5 CASGLRLAGSRETQYF TGTGCTAGTGGTTTGAGGCTAGCGGGGAGTCGGGAGACCCAGTACTTC